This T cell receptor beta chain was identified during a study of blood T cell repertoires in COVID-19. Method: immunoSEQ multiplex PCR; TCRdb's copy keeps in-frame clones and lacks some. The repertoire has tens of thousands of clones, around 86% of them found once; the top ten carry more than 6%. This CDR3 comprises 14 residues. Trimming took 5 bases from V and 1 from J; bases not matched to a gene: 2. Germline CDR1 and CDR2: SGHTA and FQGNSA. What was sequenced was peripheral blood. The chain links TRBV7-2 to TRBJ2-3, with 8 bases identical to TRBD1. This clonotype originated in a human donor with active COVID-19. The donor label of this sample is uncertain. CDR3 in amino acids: CASSPDRGTDTQYF. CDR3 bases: TGTGCCAGCAGCCCGGACAGGGGCACAGATACGCAGTATTTT. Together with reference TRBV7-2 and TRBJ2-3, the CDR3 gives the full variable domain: GAGVSQSPSNKVTEKGKDVELRCDPISGHTALYWYRQSLGQGLEFLIYFQGNSAPDKSGLPSDRFSAERTGGSVSTLTIQRTQQEDSAVYLCASSPDRGTDTQYFGPGTRLTVL.